The source of this T cell receptor (beta chain) is a study of neurological immune-mediated disorders. The CDR3 spans 14 residues. J was trimmed by 5 bases and V by 6 bases; bases with no gene match: 4. This clonotype was observed many times. Antigen specificity is unknown. The cDNA came from 5'RACE, which used 10-nucleotide random UMIs. TCRdb fed the 5' RACE reads into MiXCR, producing one record per CDR3 protein. The sample holds over 65,000 distinct CDR3 sequences, approximately 9.4% seen once. Maryland, USA blood bank volunteers served as healthy controls. Whole-study findings and limits: HTLV-1-associated myelopathy showed the most TCR clonal expansion; multiple sclerosis the least, below healthy controls. Sharing of CDR3 amino acid sequences among expanded clones across subjects was absent, suggesting private repertoires in all groups.

The specimen was PBMCs. The source is a man aged 45 to 65 in good health. The J gene is TRBJ1-1, the V gene TRBV12-3 or TRBV12-4, with TRBD1 matching 12 bases. CDR3 in DNA: TGTGCCAGCAGGGGACAGGGGGCGCGTACTGAAGCTTTCTTT. Its translation: CASRGQGARTEAFF.